This entry lists 25 T cell receptor beta chains sequenced from one sample in a study of CD8 T cells in ankylosing spondylitis (dated by TCRdb to 2016 to 2017). Library preparation used 5' RACE. TCRdb shows the sequencer as Illumina HiSeq 2500. TCRdb trimmed the raw reads at Q25, called clones with MiXCR and kept productive beta chains. Every entry covers one CDR3 protein and lists the most common genes and DNA from its rows. The sample records under 150,000 distinct CDR3 sequences, about 10% of which are singletons. Around 4.1% of the sample is held by the ten biggest clonotypes. Sequenced input: blood, either unsorted or a sorted T cell fraction (not recorded which). Receptors were obtained from a female donor with ankylosing spondylitis or in good health (not recorded which).

This clonotype was detected ten times or more. This chain connects TRBV30 to TRBJ1-1; D is unclear. Germline assignment: CDR1 GTSNPN and CDR2 SVGIG (reference sequence). The CDR3 runs 11 residues. The V end was cut by 1 base, the J end by 5 bases, with 5 bases between. CDR3 nucleotide sequence: TGTGCCTGGAGTGATGGGACTGAAGCTTTCTTT. Translation: CAWSDGTEAFF. The full variable domain, in which reference TRBV30 and TRBJ1-1 provide the parts outside the CDR3, is SQTIHQWPATLVQPVGSPLSLECTVEGTSNPNLYWYRQAAGRGLQLLFYSVGIGQISSEVPQNLSASRPQDRQFILSSKKLLLSDSGFYLCAWSDGTEAFFGQGTRLTVV.

By share of the sample, this clonotype is medium-sized. This sequence joins TRBV28 and TRBJ2-2; D not certain. The germline V gene has CDR1 MDHEN and CDR2 SYDVKM. Between the trimmed V and J ends, which lost 5 bases and 10 bases, there was a span of 11 bases. The CDR3 totals 12 residues. Here the CDR3 reads CASSLRRTELFF. The CDR3 DNA reads TGTGCCAGCAGTCTAAGACGGACGGAGCTGTTTTTT. Full variable domain (rest looked up from reference TRBV28 and TRBJ2-2): DVKVTQSSRYLVKRTGEKVFLECVQDMDHENMFWYRQDPGLGLRLIYFSYDVKMKEKGDIPEGYSVSREKKERFSLILESASTNQTSMYLCASSLRRTELFFGEGSRLTVL.

This clonotype was seen at least ten times. The genes are TRBV11-1 and TRBJ2-1, with 10 bases fitting TRBD2. CDR1 and CDR2 (germline): SGHAT, FQDESV (reference sequence). Trimming removed 0 bases from V and 7 bases from J; junction bases left unmatched: 12. The CDR3 covers 18 residues. CDR3 in amino acids: CASSLALTSGPGMNEQFF. CDR3 DNA sequence: TGTGCCAGCAGCTTAGCGCTGACTAGCGGGCCTGGCATGAATGAGCAGTTCTTC.

This clonotype was recorded many times. The chain employs TRBV24-1 and TRBJ2-3; D remains unclear. The ends were cut back, 5 bases at V and 3 bases at J, with 2 bases in the middle. Germline assignment: CDR1 KGHDR and CDR2 SFDVKD. The CDR3 is made up of 11 amino acids. The CDR3 sequence is CATSVTDTQYF. The CDR3 coding sequence is TGTGCCACCAGTGTTACAGATACGCAGTATTTT.

This clonotype was observed at least ten times. This chain's CDR3 is CATSRSGSNQPQHF. CDR3 bases: TGTGCCACCAGCAGGTCAGGGAGCAATCAGCCCCAGCATTTT. This chain connects TRBV15 to TRBJ1-5, with D maybe TRBD1 (5 bases). This CDR3 region has 14 residues. The germline V gene has CDR1 LNHNV and CDR2 YYDKDF (reference sequence). V lost 3 bases to trimming and J lost 1 base, with 7 bases between them.

The chain is built from TRBV10-2 and TRBJ1-1; D ambiguous. V lost 4 bases, J lost 0 bases, and 6 bases lay in between. CDR1 and CDR2 (germline): WSHSY, SAAADI. The CDR3 has 13 residues. Written as DNA, the CDR3 is TGCGCCAGCAGTGGACGGATGAACACTGAAGCTTTCTTT. Translating gives CASSGRMNTEAFF.

This clonotype was observed at least ten times. This chain's CDR3 is CSARDPGQGDQKLFF. In nucleotides, the CDR3 is TGCAGTGCTAGGGATCCGGGACAGGGGGACCAAAAACTGTTTTTT. V gene TRBV20-1 combines with J gene TRBJ1-4; 11 positions agree with TRBD1. The V segment lost 3 bases and the J segment 9 bases; nucleotides outside the gene matches: 9. The CDR3 runs to 15 residues. Germline CDR1 and CDR2: DFQATT and SNEGSKA (reference sequence).

This clonotype was observed many times. This chain uses TRBV20-1 with TRBJ2-7; 7 nucleotides match TRBD1. The trim removed 4 bases at V and 6 bases at J, leaving 6 bases unmatched. Germline CDR1 reads DFQATT; CDR2 reads SNEGSKA (reference sequence). The CDR3 is 12 amino acids. The CDR3 DNA reads TGCAGTGCTAACCGACCAGGGGGCGAGCAGTACTTC. It specifies CSANRPGGEQYF.

This clonotype appeared many times. The V and J genes are TRBV5-5 and TRBJ2-2; 10 positions match TRBD1. The CDR3 has 15 residues. Germline V gene sequence: CDR1 SGHKS, CDR2 YYEKEE (reference sequence). The junction had 7 bases not matched to a gene; V was cut back by 4 bases and J by 7 bases. As DNA, the CDR3 is TGTGCCAGCAGCGCGCAGACAGGGGGCTTCGGGGAGCTGTTTTTT. It specifies CASSAQTGGFGELFF.

This clonotype was counted many times. The chain carries TRBV7-9 and TRBJ2-5; D not resolved. The ends were cut back, 4 bases at V and 2 bases at J, with 14 bases in the middle. The CDR3 has 15 residues. The V gene's germline CDR1 is SEHNR and CDR2 FQNEAQ (reference sequence). The CDR3 reads CASSSSRTEQETQYF. The CDR3 DNA is TGTGCCAGCAGCTCCAGTAGGACGGAACAAGAGACCCAGTACTTC.

This clonotype appeared many times. The chain combines TRBV28 with TRBJ2-7; 8 positions agree with TRBD2. This CDR3 region has 12 residues. Germline CDR1 is MDHEN and CDR2 is SYDVKM. V shed 6 bases, J shed 4 bases, and the junction held 2 bases outside the gene matches. In DNA form, the CDR3 reads TGTGCCAGCAGACGGGGGGGTTACGAGCAGTACTTC. It yields the protein CASRRGGYEQYF.

The chain employs TRBV25-1 and TRBJ2-1; 12 bases fit TRBD2. CDR1 MGHDK and CDR2 SYGVNS come from the germline V gene. This CDR3 is 15 amino acids long. The ends lost 5 bases at V and 7 bases at J; junction bases unmatched: 6. CDR3 nucleotides: TGTGCCAGCAGTCTAACTAGCGGGAGGCTGAATGAGCAGTTCTTC. Translated, it gives CASSLTSGRLNEQFF.

The table lists this clonotype with many counts. V gene TRBV28 combines with J gene TRBJ1-1; the D gene is possibly TRBD1 (5 bases). V was pared by 1 base and J by 11 bases, with 20 bases between. Germline V gene data show CDR1 as MDHEN and CDR2 as SYDVKM. CDR3 size: 15 residues. Written as DNA, the CDR3 is TGTGCCAGCAGTTTATTCTCTCCCACGGGACTAGGCGCTTTCTTT. It translates to CASSLFSPTGLGAFF.

Many counts were recorded for this clonotype. V usage is TRBV5-1 and J usage is TRBJ2-1; D gene unclear. V was trimmed by 1 base and J by 0 bases, leaving 8 bases between them. CDR1 and CDR2 (germline): SGHRS, YFSETQ. The CDR3 extends over 15 amino acids. CDR3 in DNA: TGCGCCAGCAGCTTGCAAGCCAGCTCCTACAATGAGCAGTTCTTC. Translated, it gives CASSLQASSYNEQFF.

This clonotype was found many times. The chain uses TRBV5-6 and TRBJ1-1, with D perhaps matching TRBD1 (6 bases). This CDR3 comprises 17 residues. Trimming removed 5 bases at V and 5 bases at J, with 25 bases between. Germline values: CDR1 SGHDT, CDR2 YYEEEE. The CDR3 loop reads CASRPGATTPWKTEAFF. The CDR3 bases are TGTGCCAGCAGACCGGGGGCGACGACCCCGTGGAAGACTGAAGCTTTCTTT.

This clonotype was found a few times. This rearrangement joins TRBV6-6 to TRBJ1-2, with a tentative D call TRBD1 (5 bases). This CDR3 has 14 amino acids. Trimming stripped 4 bases from V and 3 bases from J, with 12 bases between. The germline gives CDR1 MNHNY, CDR2 SVGAGI (reference sequence). CDR3 loop: CASSSLGGDYGYTF. In nucleotides, the CDR3 is TGTGCCAGCAGTTCCCTTGGGGGGGACTATGGCTACACCTTC.

In this sample, this clonotype turned up once. J is TRBJ2-3 and V is TRBV7-6; D unresolved. The CDR3 is 14 amino acids. V shed 0 bases and J shed 4 bases, with 8 bases lying between them. CDR1 is SGHVS, CDR2 FNYEAQ, per germline. The CDR3 sequence is CASSLAPGPDTQYF. The DNA for the CDR3 is TGTGCCAGCAGCTTAGCGCCCGGCCCAGATACGCAGTATTTT.

This clonotype was observed at least ten times. The rearrangement links TRBV12-3 or TRBV12-4 to TRBJ1-1, with D possibly being TRBD1 (5 bases). The CDR3 runs 15 residues. Trimming removed 5 bases at V and 1 base at J, with 14 bases between. The CDR3 bases are TGTGCCAGCAGTCCCCGCGACAGACCGAACACTGAAGCTTTCTTT. This codes for CASSPRDRPNTEAFF.

This clonotype was recorded many times. V is TRBV5-1 and J is TRBJ2-3; D not resolved. Trimming left V 4 bases short and J 0 bases short, with 9 bases between. CDR3 length equals 14 residues. Germline lookup yields CDR1 SGHRS and CDR2 YFSETQ. CDR3 nucleotides: TGCGCCAGCAGCGAGGATACTAGCACAGATACGCAGTATTTT. Translating it yields CASSEDTSTDTQYF.

This clonotype was found many times. The chain links TRBV11-2 to TRBJ1-3; D is undetermined. The length of the CDR3 is 14 residues. The ends were cut back, 2 bases at V and 0 bases at J, with 5 bases in the middle. The germline CDR1 and CDR2 sequences are SGHAT and FQNNGV. The CDR3 loop is CASSLTSSGNTIYF. The CDR3 DNA reads TGTGCCAGCAGCTTAACCAGCTCTGGAAACACCATATATTTT.

This clonotype came up once. The chain links TRBV7-2 to TRBJ2-7; no firm D call. V lost 3 bases and J lost 5, with 17 bases in between. The CDR3 sequence is 15 residues long. CDR1 and CDR2 (germline): SGHTA, FQGNSA. This CDR3 reads CASSFGRAIRNEQYF. CDR3 DNA: TGTGCCAGCAGCTTTGGCCGGGCAATAAGGAACGAGCAGTACTTC.

Only a few counts were recorded for this clonotype. The chain couples TRBV5-1 to TRBJ2-6, with D tentatively TRBD1 or TRBD2 (5 bases each). Trimming shortened V by 0 bases and J by 2 bases, and 6 bases separated the two germline ends. Germline V gives CDR1 SGHRS, CDR2 YFSETQ. The CDR3 contains 15 residues. The CDR3 DNA is TGCGCCAGCAGCTTGGGGGGGACTGGGGCCAACGTCCTGACTTTC. Translating gives CASSLGGTGANVLTF. The variable domain in full, completed from reference TRBV5-1 and TRBJ2-6, reads KAGVTQTPRYLIKTRGQQVTLSCSPISGHRSVSWYQQTPGQGLQFLFEYFSETQRNKGNFPGRFSGRQFSNSRSEMNVSTLELGDSALYLCASSLGGTGANVLTFGAGSRLTVL.

As regards this clonotype: It may be a read error: a sequence one base away is much more abundant. The chain carries TRBV3-1 and TRBJ1-2; D is perhaps TRBD1 (5 bases). The germline V gene has CDR1 LGHDT and CDR2 YNNKEL (reference sequence). The CDR3 covers 13 residues. CDR3 amino acids: CASSQRGTYGDTF. CDR3 coding DNA: TGTGCCAGCAGCCAAAGAGGGACCTATGGCGACACCTTC.

Regarding this clonotype: This could be a read error, since a much larger clone is one nucleotide away. This chain connects TRBV6-1 to TRBJ2-7; tentatively, D is TRBD1 or TRBD2 (5 bases each). Germline V gives CDR1 MNHNS, CDR2 SASEGT. This CDR3 has 16 residues. For the CDR3, the DNA is TGTGCCAGCAGTGCCAGCCAAGGGGCTAGCTCCTACGAGCAGCACTTC. It encodes CASSASQGASSYEQHF.

The rearrangement links TRBV12-3 or TRBV12-4 to TRBJ2-5, with TRBD1 matching 7 bases. The CDR3 length is 14 residues. V was pared by 7 bases and J by 4 bases, with 9 bases of the junction left unmatched. In DNA form, the CDR3 reads TGTGCCAGCAATACACAGGGGAAGGGAGAGACCCAGTACTTC. Protein: CASNTQGKGETQYF.